This T cell receptor beta chain was obtained from a study of cytomegalovirus exposure and HLA in healthy donors. Regarding donors, all were healthy bone marrow donors. Each donor was nominally healthy when sampled (though unrecorded immune exposures were likely). The table lists this clone with a few counts. The antigen is unknown. Overall study findings and caveats: Analyzed later, association rates of TCRs varied across HLA loci, with DRB1 most and HLA-C fewest. What was likely a sequencing artifact was a cluster of highly shared sequence variants.

With 60 Vbeta and 13 Jbeta primers, the PCR was carried out. Libraries were prepared by immunoSEQ multiplex PCR; TCRdb keeps only in-frame clonotypes and omits some of them. The data contain about 130,000 clones, about 74% of them singletons. Germline CDR1 reads MNHNY; CDR2 reads SVGAGI (reference sequence). The CDR3 loop spans 16 amino acids. J was trimmed by 4 bases and V by 5 bases; bases with no gene match: 5. The TCR was taken from a man aged 40-49 years in good health and CMV-seropositive. Sample: PBMCs. The chain joins TRBV6-6 to TRBJ1-6; 10 bases are a match to TRBD1. The CDR3 loop is CASSMDRGGYNSPLHF. CDR3 nucleotides: TGTGCCAGCAGTATGGACAGGGGGGGATATAATTCACCCCTCCACTTT.